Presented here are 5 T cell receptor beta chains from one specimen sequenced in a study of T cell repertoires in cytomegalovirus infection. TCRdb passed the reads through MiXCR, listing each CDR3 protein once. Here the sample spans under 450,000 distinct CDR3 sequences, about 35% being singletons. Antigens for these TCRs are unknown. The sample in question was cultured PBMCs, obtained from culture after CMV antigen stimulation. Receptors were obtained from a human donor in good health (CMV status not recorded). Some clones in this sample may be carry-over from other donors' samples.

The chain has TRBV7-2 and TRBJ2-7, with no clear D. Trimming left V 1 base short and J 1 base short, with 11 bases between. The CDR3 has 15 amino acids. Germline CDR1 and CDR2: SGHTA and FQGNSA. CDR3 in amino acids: CASSLDGPSSYEQYF. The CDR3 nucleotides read TGTGCCAGCAGCTTAGACGGGCCGTCTTCCTACGAGCAGTACTTC. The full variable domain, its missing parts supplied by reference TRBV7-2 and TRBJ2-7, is GAGVSQSPSNKVTEKGKDVELRCDPISGHTALYWYRQSLGQGLEFLIYFQGNSAPDKSGLPSDRFSAERTGGSVSTLTIQRTQQEDSAVYLCASSLDGPSSYEQYFGPGTRLTVT.

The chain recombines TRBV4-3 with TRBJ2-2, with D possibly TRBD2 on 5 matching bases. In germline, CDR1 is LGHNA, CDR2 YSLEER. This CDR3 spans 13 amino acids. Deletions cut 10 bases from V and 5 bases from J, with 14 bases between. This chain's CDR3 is CATGRGTTGELFF. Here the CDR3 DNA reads TGCGCCACCGGTCGGGGTACAACCGGGGAGCTGTTTTTT.

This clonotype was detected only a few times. CDR3 DNA sequence: TGTGCCAGCAGTGCCAAACACGTTACCGACACAGATACGCAGTATTTT. Its protein product is CASSAKHVTDTDTQYF. The genes are TRBV25-1 and TRBJ2-3, with D unclear. Germline V gene sequence: CDR1 MGHDK, CDR2 SYGVNS. The CDR3 is 16 amino acids. V was pared by 4 bases and J by 2 bases, with 16 bases between.

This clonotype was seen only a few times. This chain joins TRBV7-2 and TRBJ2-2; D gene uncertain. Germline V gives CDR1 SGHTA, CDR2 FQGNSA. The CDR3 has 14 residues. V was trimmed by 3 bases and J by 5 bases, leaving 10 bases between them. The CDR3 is CASSLVWGTGELFF. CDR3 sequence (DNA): TGTGCCAGCAGCTTGGTTTGGGGAACCGGGGAGCTGTTTTTT. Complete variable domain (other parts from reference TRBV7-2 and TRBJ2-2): GAGVSQSPSNKVTEKGKDVELRCDPISGHTALYWYRQSLGQGLEFLIYFQGNSAPDKSGLPSDRFSAERTGGSVSTLTIQRTQQEDSAVYLCASSLVWGTGELFFGEGSRLTVL.

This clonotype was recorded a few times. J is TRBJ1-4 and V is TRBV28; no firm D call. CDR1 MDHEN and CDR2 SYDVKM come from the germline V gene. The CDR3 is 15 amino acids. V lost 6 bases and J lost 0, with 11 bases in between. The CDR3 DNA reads TGTGCCAGCAGGGGGAAAGGGACAACTAATGAAAAACTGTTTTTT. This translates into CASRGKGTTNEKLFF.